These 5 T cell receptor beta chains originate from one sample sequenced in a study of T cells in Graves' hyperthyroidism and ophthalmopathy (dated by TCRdb to about 2019). The library was produced with multiplex PCR. Instrument on record: Illumina HiSeq 2000. The TCR beta CDR3 regions were amplified from RNA transcripts. The first round of RT-PCR for the TCR CDR3 was performed with the HTBI primer set and the Qiagen OneStep RT-PCR kit. Starting from the raw public reads, TCRdb applied fastp trimming at Q25, assembled clones with MiXCR and retained in-frame beta chains. Under each unique CDR3 protein, matching rows form one entry showing the most common genes and DNA. The sample data list 800,000 or so distinct CDR3 sequences, and 38% of these were observed just once. Jointly, the top ten make up 8% to 9% of the sample. The specimen sequenced was blood. Every receptor here comes from a man younger than 35 with Graves' hyperthyroidism.

This clonotype was seen repeatedly, ten times or more. The chain has TRBV24-1 and TRBJ2-7; D ambiguous. The germline gives CDR1 KGHDR, CDR2 SFDVKD. CDR3 length: 13 amino acids. Trimming stripped 4 bases from V and 2 bases from J, with 8 bases between. As DNA, the CDR3 is TGTGCCACCAGTGACCCTAACACCTACGAGCAGTACTTC. Amino acid sequence: CATSDPNTYEQYF.

The chain links TRBV10-3 to TRBJ2-7, with D possibly being TRBD2 (6 bases). The CDR3 covers 13 residues. V was trimmed by 6 bases and J by 0 bases, leaving 9 bases between them. The germline CDR1 and CDR2 sequences are ENHRY and SYGVKD. The CDR3 protein is CAIRGLASYEQYF. The CDR3 DNA follows: TGTGCCATCAGGGGACTTGCCTCCTACGAGCAGTACTTC.

The table lists this clonotype with a few counts. As DNA, the CDR3 is TGTGCCAGCAGCGTAGGGGCAGGGGCGGGGGAAAAACTGTTTTTT. It yields the protein CASSVGAGAGEKLFF. This chain links TRBV2 with TRBJ1-4; TRBD1 might be the D (6 bases). V was pared by 6 bases and J by 8 bases, with 19 bases between. Germline CDR1 SNHLY, CDR2 FYNNEI. The CDR3 length is 15 residues.

On this clonotype: This may be a read error, as it is one base from a much larger clone. The conserved phenylalanine or tryptophan normally closing the CDR3 is absent here, so this likely arose from a read error. The chain recombines TRBV19 with TRBJ1-1; 8 bases map to TRBD1. The CDR3 spans 12 residues. V lost 6 bases to trimming and J lost 3 bases; unmatched junction nucleotides: 0. The germline V gene has CDR1 LNHDA and CDR2 SQIVND (reference sequence). The CDR3 sequence is CASRTGDTEAFL. The CDR3 DNA follows: TGTGCCAGTAGGACAGGGGACACTGAAGCTTTCCTT.

In regard to this clonotype: The junction departs from the called germline gene at one end, perhaps through a read error. The chain is built from TRBV7-9 and TRBJ2-7; 10 nucleotides line up with TRBD1. This CDR3 has 16 amino acids. Germline V gene data show CDR1 as SEHNR and CDR2 as FQNEAQ (reference sequence). This CDR3 reads CASSLGGTGDLYELYF. Here the CDR3 DNA reads TGTGCCAGCAGCTTAGGAGGGACAGGGGACCTCTACGAGCTGTACTTC.